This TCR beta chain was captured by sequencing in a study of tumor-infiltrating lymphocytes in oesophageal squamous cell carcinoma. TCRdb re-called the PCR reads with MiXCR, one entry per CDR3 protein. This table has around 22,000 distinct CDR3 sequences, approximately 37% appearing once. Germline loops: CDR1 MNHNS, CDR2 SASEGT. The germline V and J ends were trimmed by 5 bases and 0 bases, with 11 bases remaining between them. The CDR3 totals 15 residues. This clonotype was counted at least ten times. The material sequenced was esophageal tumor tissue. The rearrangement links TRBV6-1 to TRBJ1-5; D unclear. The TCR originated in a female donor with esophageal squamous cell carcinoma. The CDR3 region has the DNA TGTGCCAGCAGTTCCCGGGCCCTTAGCAATCAGCCCCAGCATTTT. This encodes CASSSRALSNQPQHF.